The 26 T cell receptor beta chains listed next were all sequenced from one sample in a study of T-cell memory formation after mild COVID-19. Each CDR3 protein gets one entry after TCRdb re-called the 5' RACE reads with MiXCR. The sample consists of a few hundred thousand distinct CDR3 sequences, 20% of them appearing once. Sequenced: PBMCs or a T cell subset sorted from them (not recorded which). The receptors originated from a man between 18 and 35 years old who had mild COVID-19 (a few samples of this study predate the infection). Cell type and time point are not known.

This rearrangement joins TRBV5-1 to TRBJ2-3; TRBD2 matches 12 bases. The germline gives CDR1 SGHRS, CDR2 YFSETQ. The length of the CDR3 is 16 residues. The V segment lost 0 bases and the J segment 2 bases; nucleotides outside the gene matches: 1. The CDR3 DNA reads as TGCGCCAGCAGCTTGGGACTAGCGGGGGACACAGATACGCAGTATTTT. Translated, it gives CASSLGLAGDTDTQYF.

This clonotype occurred a few times. The chain combines TRBV29-1 with TRBJ2-5; D perhaps matches TRBD1 (6 bases). The CDR3 is 13 amino acids. Germline V gene lookup returns CDR1 SQVTM and CDR2 ANQGSEA. V gave up 1 base and J gave up 5 bases, with 11 bases separating them. Written as DNA, the CDR3 is TGCAGCGTTGAAGCCAGCAGGGGTGAGACCCAGTACTTC. Residues: CSVEASRGETQYF. Filled out from reference TRBV29-1 and TRBJ2-5, the complete variable domain reads SAVISQKPSRDICQRGTSLTIQCQVDSQVTMMFWYRQQPGQSLTLIATANQGSEATYESGFVIDKFPISRPNLTFSTLTVSNMSPEDSSIYLCSVEASRGETQYFGPGTRLLVL.

The gene calls are TRBV7-2 and TRBJ2-7; possibly TRBD2 for D (5 bases). The CDR3 length is 13 residues. Germline V lookup: CDR1 SGHTA, CDR2 FQGNSA. Trimming stripped 5 bases from V and 5 bases from J, with 13 bases between. The CDR3 DNA reads TGTGCCAGCAGCATAAGGGTCGGGAACGAGCAGTACGTC. Amino acids: CASSIRVGNEQYV.

The chain is built from TRBV7-8 and TRBJ1-2; D unclear. Germline CDR1 reads SGHVS; CDR2 reads FQNEAQ. V shed 1 base and J shed 7 bases, with 10 bases lying between them. CDR3 size: 13 residues. The CDR3 sequence: CASSLESFSGYTF. For the CDR3, the DNA is TGTGCCAGCAGCTTAGAGTCTTTTTCTGGCTACACCTTC.

This clonotype has ten or more counts. This chain's CDR3 is CATTIDRDQETQYF. CDR3 nucleotides: TGTGCCACTACCATCGATAGGGATCAAGAGACCCAGTACTTC. The chain uses TRBV6-2 or TRBV6-3 and TRBJ2-5; D remains unclear. This CDR3 region has 14 residues. Germline V lookup: CDR1 MNHEY, CDR2 SVGEGT. V was cut by 10 bases and J by 2 bases, with 17 bases left in between.

This chain joins TRBV6-5 and TRBJ2-5, with TRBD1 matching over 8 bases. The germline gives CDR1 MNHEY, CDR2 SVGAGI. The CDR3 is made up of 13 amino acids. With 6 bases clipped from V and 1 base from J, the junction kept 1 base outside the gene matches. CDR3 in DNA: TGTGCCAGCAGGGGACAGGCCCAAGAGACCCAGTACTTC. Its protein is CASRGQAQETQYF.

This clonotype was recorded a few times. CDR3 nucleotides: TGTGCCAGCATGACAGGCATGTATAGCAATCAGCCCCAGCATTTT. It codes for CASMTGMYSNQPQHF. The chain has TRBV12-3 or TRBV12-4 and TRBJ1-5, with a tentative D call TRBD1 (6 bases). The V gene lost 7 bases and the J gene lost 0 bases, with 13 bases spanning the gap. The CDR3 runs to 15 residues.

In this sample, this clonotype turned up a few times. The chain recombines TRBV7-6 with TRBJ2-5, with TRBD2 matching over 14 bases. With 5 bases clipped from V and 5 bases from J, the junction kept 7 bases outside the gene matches. CDR1 is SGHVS, CDR2 FNYEAQ, per germline. The CDR3 consists of 16 residues. The CDR3 coding sequence is TGTGCCAGCAGCAACCGACTAGCGGGGGGGCAGGAGACCCAGTACTTC. Translation gives CASSNRLAGGQETQYF.

This clonotype was seen more than once but under ten times. CDR3 region: CASSSPGENTEAFF. CDR3 nucleotide sequence: TGTGCCAGCAGTTCGCCAGGGGAGAACACTGAAGCTTTCTTT. This rearrangement joins TRBV28 to TRBJ1-1; D perhaps matches TRBD1 (6 bases). Germline loops: CDR1 MDHEN, CDR2 SYDVKM. The CDR3 is made up of 14 amino acids. Deletions cut 4 bases from V and 1 base from J, with 10 bases between.

Only a few counts were recorded for this clonotype. The chain employs TRBV7-6 and TRBJ2-1, with 9 bases fitting TRBD1. After removal of 5 bases from V and 4 bases from J, the junction contained 12 bases not matched to a gene. CDR1 and CDR2 from the germline V gene are SGHVS and FNYEAQ. The CDR3 runs to 17 residues. This chain's CDR3 is CASSQPRQGEAYNEQFF. CDR3 bases: TGTGCCAGCAGCCAACCTCGACAGGGGGAGGCATACAATGAGCAGTTCTTC.

The chain has TRBV7-2 and TRBJ2-7; 8 nucleotides line up with TRBD1. J was trimmed by 3 bases and V by 4 bases; bases with no gene match: 8. The CDR3 runs to 15 residues. Germline V gives CDR1 SGHTA, CDR2 FQGNSA. CDR3 in amino acids: CASSSYPGQVYEQYF. The CDR3, as DNA: TGTGCCAGCAGCTCCTATCCGGGACAGGTCTACGAGCAGTACTTC.

This clonotype was counted a few times. The chain has TRBV6-5 and TRBJ1-2; weak D call: TRBD1 (5 bases). Trimming pared 7 bases from V and 4 bases from J, leaving 13 bases between. Germline V gene lookup returns CDR1 MNHEY and CDR2 SVGAGI. The CDR3 runs to 13 residues. The CDR3 sequence is CASTNGTRYGYTF. The CDR3 nucleotides read TGTGCCAGCACCAACGGGACCCGCTATGGCTACACCTTC.

This sequence joins TRBV4-3 and TRBJ2-7; D gene uncertain. The CDR3 has 14 residues. V lost 0 bases and J lost 3, with 9 bases in between. Per the germline V gene, CDR1 is LGHNA and CDR2 is YSLEER. CDR3 region: CASSQDLPGYEQYF. CDR3 sequence (DNA): TGCGCCAGCAGCCAAGATCTTCCAGGCTACGAGCAGTACTTC.

This clonotype showed up just a few times. This chain uses TRBV7-2 with TRBJ1-3, with D perhaps matching TRBD1 (5 bases). Germline V CDR1 and CDR2: SGHTA, FQGNSA. Trimming shortened V by 1 base and J by 4 bases, and 11 bases separated the two germline ends. The CDR3 consists of 15 residues. CDR3 in amino acids: CASSLGQPTGNTIYF. The CDR3 DNA reads TGTGCCAGCAGCTTAGGACAGCCAACGGGAAACACCATATATTTT.

This clonotype has more than one count but fewer than ten. The chain recombines TRBV9 with TRBJ2-3; D remains ambiguous. The CDR3 has 13 amino acids. Per the germline V gene, CDR1 is SGDLS and CDR2 is YYNGEE. Trimming removed 4 bases from V and 2 bases from J, with 8 bases in between. CDR3 sequence (DNA): TGTGCCAGCAGCACGACTCCCACAGATACGCAGTATTTT. It specifies CASSTTPTDTQYF.

This sequence joins TRBV7-9 and TRBJ1-1; TRBD1 is a possible D gene (5 bases). Trimming cost V 7 bases and J 7 bases, with 13 bases left between them. Germline V lookup: CDR1 SEHNR, CDR2 FQNEAQ (reference sequence). This CDR3 contains 12 residues. CDR3 protein: CASILRGHEAFF. DNA for the CDR3: TGTGCCAGCATCCTAAGGGGCCATGAAGCTTTCTTT.

The chain couples TRBV7-2 to TRBJ2-2, with a possible D match to TRBD2 (5 bases). CDR1 and CDR2 (germline): SGHTA, FQGNSA. This CDR3 is built from 15 residues. Trimming took off 4 bases at V and 4 bases at J, with 13 bases between the two ends. CDR3 nucleotides: TGTGCCAGCAGCTGGGGTGGACTCACCACCGGGGAGCTGTTTTTT. Its translation is CASSWGGLTTGELFF.

This clonotype was counted only a few times. One junction end does not reproduce the germline sequence, and a read error may be involved. This chain uses TRBV7-2 with TRBJ2-2; D tentatively reads TRBD1 or TRBD2 (5 bases each). The CDR3 is made up of 17 amino acids. The germline V gene has CDR1 SGHTA and CDR2 FQGNSA. CDR3: CASSSQRSGRNAGELFF. Here the CDR3 DNA reads TGTGCCAGCAGCTCTCAGCGTTCGGGGCGGAACGCCGGGGAGCTGTTTTTT.

This clonotype was counted a single time. V usage is TRBV7-9 and J usage is TRBJ1-4; D possibly corresponds to TRBD1 (6 bases). Trimming shortened V by 4 bases and J by 14 bases, and 23 bases separated the two germline ends. The CDR3 loop spans 15 amino acids. CDR1 is SEHNR, CDR2 FQNEAQ, per germline (reference sequence). The CDR3 nucleotides read TGTGCCAGCAGCTCCGGACAGATCACGGGCCAGGGGCTGTTTTTT. It is translated as CASSSGQITGQGLFF.

The genes are TRBV24-1 and TRBJ1-6, with D maybe TRBD1 (5 bases). The CDR3 has 16 amino acids. The germline V gene has CDR1 KGHDR and CDR2 SFDVKD. Trimming removed 0 bases from V and 8 bases from J, with 13 bases in between. The CDR3 here is CATSDLRCRADSPLHF. The CDR3 nucleotides are TGTGCCACCAGTGATTTGCGGTGCAGGGCGGATTCACCCCTCCACTTT.

The CDR3 nucleotides are TGTGCCAGCAGCTTATACGACAGGGCACCCTACGAGCAGTACTTC. Translated, it gives CASSLYDRAPYEQYF. The genes are TRBV11-2 and TRBJ2-7, with 7 bases fitting TRBD1. CDR3 length equals 15 residues. CDR1 is SGHAT and CDR2 is FQNNGV in the germline V gene. V was pared by 2 bases and J by 2 bases, with 6 bases of the junction left unmatched.

This clonotype was recorded a few times. The J gene is TRBJ1-5, the V gene TRBV7-8, with TRBD1 matching 9 bases. CDR1 and CDR2 (germline): SGHVS, FQNEAQ. There are 14 residues in the CDR3. V was pared by 5 bases and J by 6 bases, with 5 bases of the junction left unmatched. This chain's CDR3 is CASSADRGSQPQHF. For the CDR3, the DNA is TGTGCCAGCAGCGCGGACAGGGGAAGTCAGCCCCAGCATTTT. The entire variable domain, with the rest obtained from reference TRBV7-8 and TRBJ1-5, is as follows: GAGVSQSPRYKVAKRGQDVALRCDPISGHVSLFWYQQALGQGPEFLTYFQNEAQLDKSGLPSDRFFAERPEGSVSTLKIQRTQQEDSAVYLCASSADRGSQPQHFGDGTRLSIL.

J is TRBJ1-5 and V is TRBV20-1; 7 nucleotides align to TRBD1. Per the germline V gene, CDR1 is DFQATT and CDR2 is SNEGSKA (reference sequence). J lost 7 bases, V lost 3 bases, and 9 bases had no gene match. This CDR3 spans 14 amino acids. CDR3 in DNA: TGCAGTGCTAGGTCCGTGACAGGGAACCAGCCCCAGCATTTT. Residues: CSARSVTGNQPQHF.

This clonotype turned up a few times. V is TRBV12-3 or TRBV12-4 and J is TRBJ1-2; D is unresolved. This CDR3 has 13 residues. The V gene lost 11 bases and the J gene lost 2 bases, with 15 bases spanning the gap. CDR3 amino acids: CASSTRENYGYTF. CDR3 DNA: TGTGCCTCATCGACAAGGGAGAACTATGGCTACACCTTC.

This clonotype was counted a few times. The chain links TRBV7-2 to TRBJ1-1; D call uncertain. Trimming shortened V by 2 bases and J by 0 bases, and 10 bases separated the two germline ends. The CDR3 is 15 amino acids. Germline CDR1 and CDR2: SGHTA and FQGNSA. The CDR3 coding sequence is TGTGCCAGCAGCTTACAAGCGGTGATGAACACTGAAGCTTTCTTT. Translation: CASSLQAVMNTEAFF.

The chain recombines TRBV5-1 with TRBJ1-5, with unresolved D. This CDR3 spans 15 amino acids. The V end was cut by 0 bases, the J end by 5 bases, with 12 bases between. Germline CDR1 SGHRS, CDR2 YFSETQ. CDR3 DNA sequence: TGCGCCAGCAGCTTGGGGGCGGGCACAGATCAGCCCCAGCATTTT. This gives the protein CASSLGAGTDQPQHF.